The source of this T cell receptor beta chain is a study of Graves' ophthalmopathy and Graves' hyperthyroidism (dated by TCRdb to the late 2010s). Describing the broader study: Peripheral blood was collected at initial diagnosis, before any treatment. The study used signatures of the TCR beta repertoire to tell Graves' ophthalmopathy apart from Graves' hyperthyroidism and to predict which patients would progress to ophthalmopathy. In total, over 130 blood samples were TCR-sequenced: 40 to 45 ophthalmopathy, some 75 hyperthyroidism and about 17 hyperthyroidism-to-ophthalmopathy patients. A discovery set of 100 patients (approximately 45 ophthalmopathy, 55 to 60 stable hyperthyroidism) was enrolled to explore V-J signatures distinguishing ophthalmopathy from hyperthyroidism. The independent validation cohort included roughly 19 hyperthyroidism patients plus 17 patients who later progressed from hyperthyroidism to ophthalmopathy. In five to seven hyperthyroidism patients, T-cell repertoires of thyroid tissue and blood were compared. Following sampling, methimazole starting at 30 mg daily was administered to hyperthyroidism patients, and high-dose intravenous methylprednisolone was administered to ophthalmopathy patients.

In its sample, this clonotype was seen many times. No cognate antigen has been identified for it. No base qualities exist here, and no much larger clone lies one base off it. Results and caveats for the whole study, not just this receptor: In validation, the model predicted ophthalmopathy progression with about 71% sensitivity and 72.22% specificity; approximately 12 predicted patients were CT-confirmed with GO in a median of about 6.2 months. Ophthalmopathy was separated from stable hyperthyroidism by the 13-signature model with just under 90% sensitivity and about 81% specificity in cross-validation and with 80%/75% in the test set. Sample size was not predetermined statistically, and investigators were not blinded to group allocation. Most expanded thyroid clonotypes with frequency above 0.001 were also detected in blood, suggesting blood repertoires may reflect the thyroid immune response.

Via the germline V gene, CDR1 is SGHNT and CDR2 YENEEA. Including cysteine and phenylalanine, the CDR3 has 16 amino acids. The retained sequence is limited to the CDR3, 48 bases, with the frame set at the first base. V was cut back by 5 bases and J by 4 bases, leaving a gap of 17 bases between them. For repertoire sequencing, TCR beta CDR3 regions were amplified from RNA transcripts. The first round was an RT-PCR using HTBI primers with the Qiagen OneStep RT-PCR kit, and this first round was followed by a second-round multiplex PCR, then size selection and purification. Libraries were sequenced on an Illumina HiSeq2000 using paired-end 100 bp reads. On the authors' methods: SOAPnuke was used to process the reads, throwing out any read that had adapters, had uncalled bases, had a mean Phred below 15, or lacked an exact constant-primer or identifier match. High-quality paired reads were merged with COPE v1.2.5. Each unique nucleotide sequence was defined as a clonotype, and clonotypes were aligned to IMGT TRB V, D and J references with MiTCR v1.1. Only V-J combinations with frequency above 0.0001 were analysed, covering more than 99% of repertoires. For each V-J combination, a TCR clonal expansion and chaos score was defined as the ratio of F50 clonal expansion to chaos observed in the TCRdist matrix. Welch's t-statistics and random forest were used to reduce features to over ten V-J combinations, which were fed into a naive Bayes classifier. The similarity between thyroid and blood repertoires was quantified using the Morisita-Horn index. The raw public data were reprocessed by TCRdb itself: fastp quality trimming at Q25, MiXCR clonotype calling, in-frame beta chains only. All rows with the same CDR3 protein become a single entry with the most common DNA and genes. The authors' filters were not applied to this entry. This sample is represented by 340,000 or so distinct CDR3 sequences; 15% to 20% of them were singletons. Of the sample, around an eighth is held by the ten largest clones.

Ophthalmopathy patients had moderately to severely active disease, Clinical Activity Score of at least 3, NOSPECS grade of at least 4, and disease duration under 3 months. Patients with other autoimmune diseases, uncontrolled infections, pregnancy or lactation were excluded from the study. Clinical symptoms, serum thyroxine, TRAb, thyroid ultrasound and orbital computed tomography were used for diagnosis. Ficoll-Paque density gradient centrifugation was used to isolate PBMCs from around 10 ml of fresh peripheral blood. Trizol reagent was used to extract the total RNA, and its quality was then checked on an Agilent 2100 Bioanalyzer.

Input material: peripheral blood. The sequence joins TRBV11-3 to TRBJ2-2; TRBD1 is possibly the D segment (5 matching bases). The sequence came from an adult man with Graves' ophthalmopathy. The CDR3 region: CASSVQGLLGTGELFF. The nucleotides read TGTGCCAGCAGCGTGCAGGGTTTGTTAGGCACCGGGGAGCTGTTTTTT.